The entry below gives a single TCR beta chain sequence along with its context. Antigen unknown. Germline CDR1 MNHNS, CDR2 SASEGT. V lost 5 bases to trimming and J lost 5 bases, with 10 bases between them. The CDR3 sequence is 12 residues long. The sample is drawn from a study of tumor-infiltrating lymphocytes in primary liver carcinoma. The wider study: Tumors were stage T1-T3 N0M0, 4.2 to 10 cm across. Regarding the study as a whole: Lesser overlap characterized tumor-adjacent and tumor-blood pairs relative to tumor region pairs.

With a constant-region primer, TCR beta cDNA was made from 400 to 550 ng of total RNA. A slightly modified ARM-PCR protocol with three nested multiplex PCR rounds produced these TCR beta libraries. For around 11 cycles apiece, the opening two PCR rounds ran with TRBV1-TRBV30 forward primers and a C-beta reverse primer. One entry per CDR3 protein results from TCRdb running MiXCR on the multiplex PCR reads. The table includes around 80,000 distinct CDR3 sequences, approximately 72% detected once. Unsorted bulk tissue (roughly 20-31 mg) underwent RNA and DNA co-extraction. The sampling covered five separate regions of each tumor.

The chain joins TRBV6-1 to TRBJ2-7; maybe TRBD2 (6 bases). The receptor was isolated from a man aged 35-49 years with primary liver carcinoma and hepatitis B virus infection. Sequencing was carried out using liver tumor tissue from sampling region 1. Subset defined: tumor region T1, superior pole. The CDR3 DNA sequence: TGTGCCAGCAGTTTTCGGGAGCACGAGCAGTACTTC. This translates into CASSFREHEQYF.